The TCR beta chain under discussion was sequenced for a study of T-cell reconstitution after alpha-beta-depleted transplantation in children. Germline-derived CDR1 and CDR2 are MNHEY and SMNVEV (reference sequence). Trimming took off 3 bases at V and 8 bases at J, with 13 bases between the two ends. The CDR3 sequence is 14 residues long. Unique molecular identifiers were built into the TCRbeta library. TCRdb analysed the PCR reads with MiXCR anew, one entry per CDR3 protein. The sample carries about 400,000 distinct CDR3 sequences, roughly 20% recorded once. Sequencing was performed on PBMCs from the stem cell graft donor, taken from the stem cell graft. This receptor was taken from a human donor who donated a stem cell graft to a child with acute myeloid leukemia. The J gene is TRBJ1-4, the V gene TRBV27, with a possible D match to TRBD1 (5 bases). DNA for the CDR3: TGTGCCAGCAGTTTCGGGGGGGTTGGAGAAAAACTGTTTTTT. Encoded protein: CASSFGGVGEKLFF.